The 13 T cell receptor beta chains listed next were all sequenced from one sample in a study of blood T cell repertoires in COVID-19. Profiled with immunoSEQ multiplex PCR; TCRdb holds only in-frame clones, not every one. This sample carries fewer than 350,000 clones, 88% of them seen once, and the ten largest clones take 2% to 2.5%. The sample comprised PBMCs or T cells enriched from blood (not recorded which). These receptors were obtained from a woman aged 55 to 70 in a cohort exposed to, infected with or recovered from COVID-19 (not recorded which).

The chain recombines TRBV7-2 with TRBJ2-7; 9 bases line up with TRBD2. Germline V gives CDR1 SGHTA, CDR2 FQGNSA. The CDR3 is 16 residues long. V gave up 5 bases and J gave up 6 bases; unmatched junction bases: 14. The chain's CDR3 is CASSLGNSGRTREQYF. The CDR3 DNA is TGTGCCAGCAGCCTAGGCAATAGCGGGAGAACCCGCGAGCAGTACTTC.

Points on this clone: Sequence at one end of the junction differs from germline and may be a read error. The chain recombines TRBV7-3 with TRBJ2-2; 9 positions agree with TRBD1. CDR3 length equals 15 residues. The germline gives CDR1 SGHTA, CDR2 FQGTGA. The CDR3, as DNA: TGTGCCAGCAGCGTAACAGGGGGCATCACCGGGGAGCTGTTTTTT. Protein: CASSVTGGITGELFF.

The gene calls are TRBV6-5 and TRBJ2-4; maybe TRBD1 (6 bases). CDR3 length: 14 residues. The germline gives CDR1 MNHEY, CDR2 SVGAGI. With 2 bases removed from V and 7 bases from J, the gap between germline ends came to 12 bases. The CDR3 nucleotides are TGTGCCAGCAGTTACGGCAGGGGAACGAACATTCAGTACTTC. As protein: CASSYGRGTNIQYF.

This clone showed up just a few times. CDR3 DNA: TGTGCCAGCTCACCACTGGACAGCTACACCTCGAACACTGAAGCTTTCTTT. Protein sequence: CASSPLDSYTSNTEAFF. This sequence joins TRBV18 and TRBJ1-1, with a weak D call TRBD1 (6 bases). V lost 1 base and J lost 1, with 16 bases in between. Looked up from germline, CDR1 is KGHSH and CDR2 is LQKENI. The CDR3 has 17 residues.

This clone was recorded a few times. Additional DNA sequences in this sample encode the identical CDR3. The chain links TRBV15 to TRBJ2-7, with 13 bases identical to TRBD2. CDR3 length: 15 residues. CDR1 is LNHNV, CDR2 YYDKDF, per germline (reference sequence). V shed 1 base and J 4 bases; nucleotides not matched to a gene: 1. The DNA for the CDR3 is TGTGCCACCAGCAGAGGGACTAGCGGGAGTTACGAGCAGTACTTC. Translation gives CATSRGTSGSYEQYF.

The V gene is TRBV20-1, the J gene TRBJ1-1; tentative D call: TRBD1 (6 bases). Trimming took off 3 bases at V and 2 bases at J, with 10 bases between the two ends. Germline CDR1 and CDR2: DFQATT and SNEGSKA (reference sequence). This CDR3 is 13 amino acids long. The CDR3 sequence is CSASTGLNTEAFF. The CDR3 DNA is TGCAGTGCTAGTACAGGGCTCAACACTGAAGCTTTCTTT.

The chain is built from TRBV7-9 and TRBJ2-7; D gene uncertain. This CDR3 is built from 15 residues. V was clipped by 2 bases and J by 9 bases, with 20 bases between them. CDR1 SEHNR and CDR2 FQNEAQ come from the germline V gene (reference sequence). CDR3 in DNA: TGTGCCAGCAGCTTACGTTCAGACACCTCGGTGGGGCAGTACTTC. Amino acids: CASSLRSDTSVGQYF.

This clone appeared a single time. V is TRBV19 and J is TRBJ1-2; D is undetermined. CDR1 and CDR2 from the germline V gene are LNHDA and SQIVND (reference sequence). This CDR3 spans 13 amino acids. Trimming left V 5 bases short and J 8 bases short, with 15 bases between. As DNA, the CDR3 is TGTGCCAGTAGTGACGACCCCCAGAGGGGCTACACCTTC. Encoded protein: CASSDDPQRGYTF.

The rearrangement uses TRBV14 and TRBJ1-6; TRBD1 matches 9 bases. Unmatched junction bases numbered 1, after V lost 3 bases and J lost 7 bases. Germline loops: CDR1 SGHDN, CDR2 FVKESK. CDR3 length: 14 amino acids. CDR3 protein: CASSQTGGNSPLHF. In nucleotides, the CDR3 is TGTGCCAGCAGCCAGACAGGGGGGAATTCACCCCTCCACTTT. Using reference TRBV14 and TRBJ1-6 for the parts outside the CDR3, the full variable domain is EAGVTQFPSHSVIEKGQTVTLRCDPISGHDNLYWYRRVMGKEIKFLLHFVKESKQDESGMPNNRFLAERTGGTYSTLKVQPAELEDSGVYFCASSQTGGNSPLHFGNGTRLTVT.

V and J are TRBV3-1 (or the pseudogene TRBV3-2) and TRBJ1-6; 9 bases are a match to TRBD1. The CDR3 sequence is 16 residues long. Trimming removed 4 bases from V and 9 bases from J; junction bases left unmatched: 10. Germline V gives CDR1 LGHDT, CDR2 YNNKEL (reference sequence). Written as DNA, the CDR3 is TGTGCCAGCAGCCCTGCTCGGACAGGGGTCAGTTCACCCCTCCACTTT. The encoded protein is CASSPARTGVSSPLHF.

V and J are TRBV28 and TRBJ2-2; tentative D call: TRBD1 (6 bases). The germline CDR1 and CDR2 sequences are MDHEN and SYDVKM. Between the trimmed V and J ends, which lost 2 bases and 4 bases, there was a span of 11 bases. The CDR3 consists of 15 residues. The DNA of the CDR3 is TGTGCCAGCAGTTTAACCGACAGGTCCACCGGGGAGCTGTTTTTT. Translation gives CASSLTDRSTGELFF.

The CDR3 DNA reads as TGTGCCAGCAGTATATCCGGGACTAGCTACAATGAGCAGTTCTTC. Its protein is CASSISGTSYNEQFF. The chain has TRBV6-5 and TRBJ2-1, with 8 bases that match TRBD2. CDR1 is MNHEY, CDR2 SVGAGI, per germline. V dropped 5 bases and J dropped 3; count of bases not matched to a gene: 6. This CDR3 has 15 residues.

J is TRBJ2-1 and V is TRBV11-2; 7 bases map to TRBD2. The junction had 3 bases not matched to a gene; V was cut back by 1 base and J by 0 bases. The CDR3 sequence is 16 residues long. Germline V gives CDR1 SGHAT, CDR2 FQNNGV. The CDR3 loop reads CASSLVRTSSYNEQFF. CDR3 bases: TGTGCCAGCAGCTTAGTTAGGACTAGCTCCTACAATGAGCAGTTCTTC.